Listed below are T cell receptor beta chains from one sample, sequenced in a study of monozygotic twins with inflammatory bowel disease. Reanalyzing the 5' RACE reads, TCRdb keeps one entry per CDR3 protein, without DNA. Its listing shows around 380,000 distinct CDR3 sequences. The sequenced sample was blood. These receptors all come from a human donor with ulcerative colitis or Crohn's disease, or a healthy co-twin of an affected twin (not recorded which). Each CDR3 is given with its conserved first and last residue.

>TRBJ2-3|TRBV27
CASSRREADTQYF
>TRBJ2-2|TRBV20-1
CSARDRVQGRAGELFF
>TRBJ2-4|TRBV12-3/TRBV12-4
CASSLLPKNIQYF
>TRBJ2-3|TRBV6-2/TRBV6-3
CASSYEKGSRTDTQYF
>TRBJ2-6|TRBV7-8
CASSLEASLSSGANVLTF
>TRBJ1-1|TRBV7-8
CASSSLPGKAEAFF
>TRBJ2-2|TRBV29-1
CSVEEGSGRGTGELFF
>TRBJ2-1|TRBV27
CASSYRLAGAYNEQFF
>TRBJ2-1|TRBV7-2
CASSPEGGEGNEQFF
>TRBJ2-7|TRBV27
CASQGTSGGLYEQYF
>TRBJ1-1|TRBV30
CAWSVGRVDEAFF
>TRBJ1-2|TRBV20-1
CSAPGGQDAPHYGYTF
>TRBJ1-2|TRBV20-1
CSREQLNGYTF
>TRBJ1-6|TRBV20-1
CSARPPGTVNSPLHF
>TRBJ1-6|TRBV9
CASSDSSYNSPLHF
>TRBJ1-2|TRBV7-2
CASSLAVQGAKNYGYTF
>TRBJ2-3|TRBV5-1
CASSYILGDTQYF
>TRBJ1-2|TRBV5-1
CASTPIAGAATNYGYTF
>TRBJ2-2|TRBV3-1
CASSQEPPSGELFF
>TRBJ2-5|TRBV27
CASSLFGTSGGLQETQYF
>TRBJ2-1|TRBV19
CASSGGNSSYNEQFF
>TRBJ1-3|TRBV7-2
CASSLTYYSGNTIYF
>TRBJ1-1|TRBV18
CASSPTRVMNTEAFF
>TRBJ2-7|TRBV5-4
CASSPGTIGGYEQYF
>TRBJ2-5|TRBV5-4
CASSSRGPGEETQYF
>TRBJ1-5|TRBV20-1
CSARGGNQPQHF
>TRBJ2-4|TRBV15
CATSRPTGGLAKNIQYF
>TRBJ2-7|TRBV5-1
CASSPQGTGGSSEQYF
>TRBJ2-1|TRBV6-1
CASKGLAGGSEQFF
>TRBJ2-3|TRBV13
CASSYSGGITDTQYF
>TRBJ2-1|TRBV6-2/TRBV6-3
CASTAWDLRYNEQFF
>TRBJ1-6|TRBV7-9
CASSRTAVNSPLHF
>TRBJ1-6|TRBV13
CASSLTFGGSSYNSPLHF
>TRBJ2-3|TRBV3-1
CASTRLAEGPDTQYF
>TRBJ1-1|TRBV21-1
CASRQSLGGTEAFF
>TRBJ2-4|TRBV7-2
CASSSRGGGRRRDIQYF
>TRBJ2-1|TRBV7-2
CASSSPGTSGSWQFF
>TRBJ1-5|TRBV20-1
CSARSTQGRHQPQHF
>TRBJ2-7|TRBV5-1
CASSLGSLKPNYEQYF
>TRBJ1-6|TRBV27
CASSLSSFNSPLHF
>TRBJ1-2|TRBV3-1
CASSWGPNYGYTF
>TRBJ2-1|TRBV15
CATSRDPRAGGPYNEQFF
>TRBJ2-3|TRBV7-2
CASSLGGGLDTQYF